This T cell receptor beta chain was retrieved from a study of post-analysis software for immune sequencing data. Across the study: Relapsing-remitting, secondary progressive and progressive-relapsing multiple sclerosis were all included among the disease courses.

This clonotype has only one observation. Antigen: not known. Per the germline V gene, CDR1 is SNHLY and CDR2 is FYNNEI. Losses at the gene ends were 6 bases for V and 6 bases for J; bases not matched to a gene: 11. The CDR3 runs to 15 residues. Study-level points and caveats: Compared with controls, patients showed significantly lower normalized Chao1 diversity. By F measure, samples from a shared preparation batch strongly co-clustered. Roughly five TRBV segments were more frequent in patients than controls; TRBV5-6, TRBV5-1 and TRBV20-1 belonged to this group.

TCR beta libraries were prepared from cDNA with unique molecular identifiers. cDNA molecules numbering approximately 500,000 came from roughly 0.93 to 9.6 million T cells. MiXCR, applied by TCRdb to the PCR reads, yields one record per CDR3 protein. The sample contains 430,000 or so distinct CDR3 sequences, approximately 39% of which appear only once. This receptor was taken from a girl aged 2-10 years with multiple sclerosis. J is TRBJ1-1 and V is TRBV2; 9 nucleotides agree with TRBD1. Sequencing was performed on blood. For the CDR3, the DNA is TGTGCCAGCAGGAAGCTAAGGACAGGGGCTTCTGAAGCTTTCTTT. Protein: CASRKLRTGASEAFF.